What follows describes a single T cell receptor beta chain. TCRdb's table, derived via immunoSEQ multiplex PCR, lists solely in-frame clones and lacks some. Of over 75,000 clones listed, approximately 80% are singletons. The source of the sample is a study of glioma-infiltrating T cells after dendritic cell vaccination. Noted time point: after dendritic cell vaccination, including at tumor progression/relapse. The CDR3 sequence is 14 residues long. Trimming pared 3 bases from V and 8 bases from J, leaving 13 bases between. Germline V gives CDR1 ENHRY, CDR2 SYGVKD. The chain is built from TRBV10-3 and TRBJ1-4; unclear D gene. This sequence was found in a human donor with glioblastoma. Material: blood, obtained after dendritic cell vaccination. CDR3 nucleotide sequence: TGTGCCATCAGTGACGGAACTGTCGGGGAAAAACTGTTTTTT. Amino acid sequence: CAISDGTVGEKLFF.